These T cell receptor beta chains were read from a single sample in a study of spatial heterogeneity in lung cancer. TCRdb reprocessed the 5' RACE reads with MiXCR, giving one entry per CDR3 protein. The sample carries fewer than 9,000 distinct CDR3 sequences, 7.8% recorded once. The sample consisted of PBMCs, taken at surgery. These receptors all come from a female donor with early-stage non-small cell lung cancer. Both conserved end residues are part of each CDR3. The D gene is left open where the match is weak. Some rows have no size entry. The others give once, few or many, or a class for an expanded clone.

D gene: TRBD2
J gene: TRBJ2-2
clone size: medium-sized
V gene: TRBV12-3/TRBV12-4
CDR3 DNA: TGTGCCAGCAGGACTAGCGGGAACACCGGGGAGCTGTTTTTT
CDR3 protein: CASRTSGNTGELFF

D gene: .
J gene: TRBJ2-7
clone size: many
V gene: TRBV7-2
CDR3 DNA: TGTGCCAGCAGCTTGAGGTACGAGCAGTACTTC
CDR3 protein: CASSLRYEQYF

D gene: .
J gene: TRBJ1-1
clone size: many
V gene: TRBV28
CDR3 DNA: TGTGCCAGCATACGTAGCACGAACACTGAAGCTTTCTTT
CDR3 protein: CASIRSTNTEAFF

D gene: .
J gene: TRBJ2-5
clone size: few
V gene: TRBV2
CDR3 DNA: TGTGCCAGCGCCAGCGTGGAAGAGACCCAGTACTTC
CDR3 protein: CASASVEETQYF

D gene: TRBD2
J gene: TRBJ2-5
clone size: many
V gene: TRBV28
CDR3 DNA: TGTGCCAGCAGTTTTTCGTTTGCGGGGGGGTCCCAAGAGACCCAGTACTTC
CDR3 protein: CASSFSFAGGSQETQYF

D gene: .
J gene: TRBJ1-2
clone size: many
V gene: TRBV7-2
CDR3 DNA: TGTGCCAGCAGCTTAGCGGCCAAGCCTCATGGCTACACCTTC
CDR3 protein: CASSLAAKPHGYTF

D gene: .
J gene: TRBJ2-3
clone size: few
V gene: TRBV5-1
CDR3 DNA: TGCGCCAGCAGCTTGGGCAGTGATTCTAGCACAGATACGCAGTATTTT
CDR3 protein: CASSLGSDSSTDTQYF

D gene: .
J gene: TRBJ2-7
clone size: .
V gene: TRBV12-3/TRBV12-4
CDR3 DNA: TGTGCCAGCAGTTACCGAAGGGGGACGAGCTCCTACGAGCAGTACTTC
CDR3 protein: CASSYRRGTSSYEQYF

D gene: TRBD1
J gene: TRBJ1-6
clone size: medium-sized
V gene: TRBV2
CDR3 DNA: TGTGCCAGCGGGGACAGAATTAATTCACCCCTCCACTTT
CDR3 protein: CASGDRINSPLHF

D gene: TRBD2
J gene: TRBJ2-1
clone size: .
V gene: TRBV11-1
CDR3 DNA: TGTGCCAGCAGATCCGAACTAGCGGGAACCTACAATGAGCAGTTCTTC
CDR3 protein: CASRSELAGTYNEQFF

D gene: .
J gene: TRBJ1-5
clone size: many
V gene: TRBV6-1
CDR3 DNA: TGTGCCAGCAGTGGGGACGTAGTTAATCAGCCCCAGCATTTT
CDR3 protein: CASSGDVVNQPQHF

D gene: .
J gene: TRBJ2-5
clone size: few
V gene: TRBV12-3/TRBV12-4
CDR3 DNA: TGTGCCAGCAGTACGGGGGGCGAGACCCAGTACTTC
CDR3 protein: CASSTGGETQYF

D gene: .
J gene: TRBJ1-1
clone size: many
V gene: TRBV6-4
CDR3 DNA: TGTGCCAGCAGTGAGTTGGGGAACACTGAAGCTTTCTTT
CDR3 protein: CASSELGNTEAFF

D gene: .
J gene: TRBJ2-6
clone size: few
V gene: TRBV12-3/TRBV12-4
CDR3 DNA: TGTGCCAGCAGTTTAGGCTCTGGGGCCAACGTCCTGACTTTC
CDR3 protein: CASSLGSGANVLTF

D gene: .
J gene: TRBJ1-2
clone size: .
V gene: TRBV18
CDR3 DNA: TGTGCCAGCTCACCAGGTGGAAACTATGGCTACACCTTC
CDR3 protein: CASSPGGNYGYTF

D gene: .
J gene: TRBJ2-2
clone size: few
V gene: TRBV27
CDR3 DNA: TGTGCCAGCAGCTCCCGACCAACCGGGGAGCTGTTTTTT
CDR3 protein: CASSSRPTGELFF

D gene: TRBD2
J gene: TRBJ2-1
clone size: many
V gene: TRBV5-1
CDR3 DNA: TGCGCCAGCAGCCCACAGACTAGCGGGGCCTCCTACAATGAGCAGTTCTTC
CDR3 protein: CASSPQTSGASYNEQFF

D gene: TRBD2
J gene: TRBJ2-3
clone size: .
V gene: TRBV4-3
CDR3 DNA: TGCGCCAGCAGCCAAGCAGCAGCGGGAGAGGGTGATACGCAGTATTTT
CDR3 protein: CASSQAAAGEGDTQYF

D gene: .
J gene: TRBJ1-1
clone size: medium-sized
V gene: TRBV3-1
CDR3 DNA: TGTGCCAGCAGCCAAGAAAGACCGAGGCTTGAAGCTTTCTTT
CDR3 protein: CASSQERPRLEAFF

D gene: TRBD2
J gene: TRBJ2-5
clone size: few
V gene: TRBV7-9
CDR3 DNA: TGTGCCAGCAGCTTGCTAGCGGGAGAGACCCAGTACTTC
CDR3 protein: CASSLLAGETQYF

D gene: .
J gene: TRBJ1-3
clone size: many
V gene: TRBV2
CDR3 DNA: TGTGCCAGCAGTCGGGGGCAGGGAAACACCATATATTTT
CDR3 protein: CASSRGQGNTIYF

D gene: .
J gene: TRBJ2-5
clone size: .
V gene: TRBV7-9
CDR3 DNA: TGTGCCAGCAGCCTATCGGTCGTAGAGACCCAGTACTTC
CDR3 protein: CASSLSVVETQYF

D gene: .
J gene: TRBJ1-2
clone size: many
V gene: TRBV6-6
CDR3 DNA: TGTGCCAGCAGTTATGGGGGTGGCTACACCTTC
CDR3 protein: CASSYGGGYTF

D gene: .
J gene: TRBJ2-7
clone size: medium-sized
V gene: TRBV9
CDR3 DNA: TGTGCCAGCAGCGTAGGTGGGGGGCGACTCTACGAGCAGTACTTC
CDR3 protein: CASSVGGGRLYEQYF

D gene: TRBD1
J gene: TRBJ2-5
clone size: many
V gene: TRBV18
CDR3 DNA: TGTGCCAGCTCACAGGGGACAGCCCAAGAGACCCAGTACTTC
CDR3 protein: CASSQGTAQETQYF

D gene: .
J gene: TRBJ1-2
clone size: many
V gene: TRBV9
CDR3 DNA: TGTGCCAGCAGCGTAACGAGGGGCGCGGGCTACACCTTC
CDR3 protein: CASSVTRGAGYTF

D gene: .
J gene: TRBJ2-1
clone size: medium-sized
V gene: TRBV19
CDR3 DNA: TGTGCCAGTAGTCCCGGGGAGCTCAGCTCCTACAATGAGCAGTTCTTC
CDR3 protein: CASSPGELSSYNEQFF

D gene: .
J gene: TRBJ2-5
clone size: many
V gene: TRBV7-2
CDR3 DNA: TGTGCCAGCAGCTTATCGGCGGGGGCACAAGAGACCCAGTACTTC
CDR3 protein: CASSLSAGAQETQYF

D gene: .
J gene: TRBJ2-2
clone size: many
V gene: TRBV11-2
CDR3 DNA: TGTGCCAGCAGCCCTTGGGCGGCAGGGAACACCGGGGAGCTGTTTTTT
CDR3 protein: CASSPWAAGNTGELFF

D gene: TRBD2
J gene: TRBJ2-3
clone size: many
V gene: TRBV5-6
CDR3 DNA: TGTGCCAGCAGCCCGGGACTAGGGAGCACAGATACGCAGTATTTT
CDR3 protein: CASSPGLGSTDTQYF

D gene: .
J gene: TRBJ2-2
clone size: .
V gene: TRBV20-1
CDR3 DNA: TGCAGTGCCAGATACAGAACGAACACCGGGGAGCTGTTTTTT
CDR3 protein: CSARYRTNTGELFF

D gene: .
J gene: TRBJ1-1
clone size: .
V gene: TRBV12-3/TRBV12-4
CDR3 DNA: TGTGCCAGCAGCCGCCAGGGCACTGAAGCTTTCTTT
CDR3 protein: CASSRQGTEAFF

D gene: .
J gene: TRBJ2-1
clone size: .
V gene: TRBV29-1
CDR3 DNA: TGCAGCGAGCACCGGGACATGCTGTACAATGAGCAGTTCTTC
CDR3 protein: CSEHRDMLYNEQFF

D gene: .
J gene: TRBJ2-7
clone size: many
V gene: TRBV12-3/TRBV12-4
CDR3 DNA: TGTGCCAGCAGCACCTCATTCGTTAGGTACTTC
CDR3 protein: CASSTSFVRYF

D gene: .
J gene: TRBJ1-1
clone size: many
V gene: TRBV20-1
CDR3 DNA: TGCAGTGCTAGTCAAGGGACGCTGAACACTGAAGCTTTCTTT
CDR3 protein: CSASQGTLNTEAFF

D gene: .
J gene: TRBJ2-7
clone size: many
V gene: TRBV11-1
CDR3 DNA: TGTGCCTCGGGACGTGGGCAAAGCTACGAGCAGTACTTC
CDR3 protein: CASGRGQSYEQYF

D gene: TRBD1
J gene: TRBJ2-3
clone size: many
V gene: TRBV5-4
CDR3 DNA: TGTGCCAGCAGCTTACAGGGGGCTAGCACAGATACGCAGTATTTT
CDR3 protein: CASSLQGASTDTQYF

D gene: .
J gene: TRBJ1-6
clone size: medium-sized
V gene: TRBV23-1
CDR3 DNA: TGCGCCAGCAGTCAATGGGGAGTTGACCCGATCTCCTATAATTCACCCCTCCACTTT
CDR3 protein: CASSQWGVDPISYNSPLHF

D gene: TRBD1
J gene: TRBJ1-1
clone size: many
V gene: TRBV2
CDR3 DNA: TGTGCCAGCAACGACAGGGCGAACACTGAAGCTTTCTTT
CDR3 protein: CASNDRANTEAFF

D gene: .
J gene: TRBJ2-3
clone size: few
V gene: TRBV10-1
CDR3 DNA: TGCGCCAGCAGTGATACGACAGAAACGCAGTATTTT
CDR3 protein: CASSDTTETQYF

D gene: .
J gene: TRBJ2-3
clone size: few
V gene: TRBV10-1
CDR3 DNA: TGCGCCAGCAGTGAGGACAGGGAGGCGACAGATACGCAGTATTTT
CDR3 protein: CASSEDREATDTQYF

D gene: .
J gene: TRBJ1-1
clone size: many
V gene: TRBV25-1
CDR3 DNA: TGTGCCAGCAGTGTGGGGGAGGTAAGCACTGAAGCTTTCTTT
CDR3 protein: CASSVGEVSTEAFF

D gene: .
J gene: TRBJ2-3
clone size: few
V gene: TRBV19
CDR3 DNA: TGTGCCAGTATGCGGCAGCCTGATCGCACAGATACGCAGTATTTT
CDR3 protein: CASMRQPDRTDTQYF

D gene: .
J gene: TRBJ1-2
clone size: many
V gene: TRBV4-1
CDR3 DNA: TGCGCCAGCAGCCAGAGGATTTCCTTGGGCTACACCTTC
CDR3 protein: CASSQRISLGYTF

D gene: TRBD2
J gene: TRBJ2-2
clone size: many
V gene: TRBV3-1
CDR3 DNA: TGTGCCTCCACCGGAGCTAGCGGACACACCGGGGAGCTGTTTTTT
CDR3 protein: CASTGASGHTGELFF

D gene: TRBD2
J gene: TRBJ2-1
clone size: many
V gene: TRBV7-2
CDR3 DNA: TGTGCCAGCAGCTTAATGGGGACTAGCGGGAATGAGCAGTTCTTC
CDR3 protein: CASSLMGTSGNEQFF

D gene: .
J gene: TRBJ2-5
clone size: many
V gene: TRBV10-3
CDR3 DNA: TGTGCCATCAGTGAGGACTCTCTCGGGGGGACCCAGTACTTC
CDR3 protein: CAISEDSLGGTQYF

D gene: .
J gene: TRBJ1-1
clone size: many
V gene: TRBV14
CDR3 DNA: TGTGCCAGCAGCCAAAGTTGGCCGGGTGAAGCTTTCTTT
CDR3 protein: CASSQSWPGEAFF

D gene: TRBD1
J gene: TRBJ2-7
clone size: large
V gene: TRBV2
CDR3 DNA: TGTGCCAGCAGTGATCAGGGGGCCATCTACGAGCAGTACTTC
CDR3 protein: CASSDQGAIYEQYF

D gene: TRBD2
J gene: TRBJ2-1
clone size: many
V gene: TRBV20-1
CDR3 DNA: TGCAGTGCTAGAGATGGCCTAGCGGGGACCTACAATGAGCAGTTCTTC
CDR3 protein: CSARDGLAGTYNEQFF